This TCR beta chain comes out of a study of regulatory T cells in long-lasting Graves disease. This clonotype was seen many times. The antigen remains unidentified. General study points: The small sample size may have reduced accuracy. Persistent disease preferred TRBV28, TRBJ1-2 and TRBJ2-5; new disease, TRBV20-1 and TRBJ2-1. Those with persistent Graves' had less TCR diversity than newly diagnosed patients.

CDR1 is PRHDT and CDR2 is FYEKMQ in the germline V gene (reference sequence). Trimming removed 4 bases at V and 2 bases at J, with 15 bases between. There are 16 residues in the CDR3. Building the TCR beta libraries relied on iRepertoire HTBI primers, and CDR3 regions underwent Arm-PCR. MiXCR was run by TCRdb on the multiplex PCR reads, yielding one entry per CDR3 protein. The table includes under 500,000 distinct CDR3 sequences, about a sixth detected once. The sample's time point: newly diagnosed GD, antithyroid drugs for less than 3 months. Making the TCR library involved RNA that had been extracted from PBMCs. These sequences were also reported in another study, on T cells in Graves' hyperthyroidism and ophthalmopathy.

The sample consisted of peripheral blood mononuclear cells (PBMCs), taken at new diagnosis, from a patient treated with antithyroid drugs. The V call is TRBV13, the J call TRBJ2-1, with D unclear. This receptor was obtained from a woman aged 30 to 39 with Graves disease. The chain's CDR3 is CASSSSSRSAYNEQFF. Here the CDR3 DNA reads TGTGCCAGCAGCTCCAGTTCCCGGAGCGCCTACAATGAGCAGTTCTTC.